What follows describes a single T cell receptor (beta chain). Its antigen is unidentified. The same CDR3 also results from other DNA sequences found in this sample. Sequencing was performed with immunoSEQ multiplex PCR; in TCRdb, only in-frame clones are kept and a portion is missing. The top ten hold 0.095% to 0.14% of the sample, which has more than 500,000 clones, 85% to 95% seen once. CDR1 and CDR2 from the germline V gene are SGHRS and YFSETQ. This CDR3 is built from 12 residues. Trimming pared 0 bases from V and 4 bases from J, leaving 5 bases between. This record belongs to a study of shared clonotypes between healthy human individuals. General study findings and limits: Generally, naive subsets (rather than memory subsets) showed larger estimated richness.

Terminally differentiated effector memory CD45RA+ cells were excluded from the naive CD8 cells, which were CD45RO-negative and positively selected for CCR7. The rearrangement joins TRBV5-1 to TRBJ2-7; D remains ambiguous. This receptor was taken from a woman aged 25 to 45 in good health. The specimen was naive CD8+ T cells sorted from blood. DNA of the CDR3: TGCGCCAGCAGCTTGGTAGGGTACGAGCAGTACTTC. Translated, it gives CASSLVGYEQYF.